This passage covers 27 T cell receptor beta chains from one sample sequenced in a study of regulatory T cells in long-lasting Graves disease. Time point defined: persistent/refractory GD, antithyroid drugs over 5 years with positive TRAb. PBMC RNA was the source of the TCR library. TCR beta libraries were built with iRepertoire HTBI primers and Arm-PCR of CDR3 regions. TCRdb reprocessed the multiplex PCR reads with MiXCR, giving one entry per CDR3 protein. The table has roughly 450,000 distinct CDR3 sequences, about a quarter seen once. Sequencing used peripheral blood mononuclear cells (PBMCs), obtained when the disease was refractory, from a patient treated with antithyroid drugs. These TCRs come from a female donor with Graves disease.

This sequence joins TRBV3-1 and TRBJ2-4; possible D gene TRBD2, 6 bases. The ends were cut back, 3 bases at V and 4 bases at J, with 13 bases in the middle. CDR1 is LGHDT, CDR2 YNNKEL, per germline (reference sequence). The CDR3 has 15 residues. The CDR3 sequence is CASSHSAAGKNIQYF. The CDR3 coding sequence is TGTGCCAGCAGCCATTCGGCAGCGGGTAAAAACATTCAGTACTTC.

The genes are TRBV19 and TRBJ1-6, with D possibly matching TRBD1 (5 bases). The CDR3 runs to 14 residues. Germline-derived CDR1 and CDR2 are LNHDA and SQIVND (reference sequence). Trimming cost V 5 bases and J 8 bases, with 13 bases left between them. CDR3 sequence reads: CASSPRGEYSPLHF. The DNA of the CDR3 is TGTGCCAGTAGTCCAAGGGGAGAATATTCACCCCTCCACTTT.

This clonotype was counted once. The chain links TRBV29-1 to TRBJ1-3; D possibly corresponds to TRBD1 (5 bases). The CDR3 is 15 residues long. CDR1 and CDR2 (germline): SQVTM, ANQGSEA. V lost 3 bases and J 0 bases, leaving 12 bases between the germline ends. CDR3 in amino acids: CSVDGYDSSGNTIYF. Here the CDR3 DNA reads TGCAGCGTTGATGGATACGACAGCTCTGGAAACACCATATATTTT. Supplemented by reference TRBV29-1 and TRBJ1-3, the full variable domain reads SAVISQKPSRDICQRGTSLTIQCQVDSQVTMMFWYRQQPGQSLTLIATANQGSEATYESGFVIDKFPISRPNLTFSTLTVSNMSPEDSSIYLCSVDGYDSSGNTIYFGEGSWLTVV.

The chain is built from TRBV30 and TRBJ1-6; TRBD1 matches at 7 bases. Trimming removed 2 bases from V and 11 bases from J; junction bases left unmatched: 6. Germline V gene lookup returns CDR1 GTSNPN and CDR2 SVGIG (reference sequence). The CDR3 runs 13 residues. This chain's CDR3 is CAWSPGGITPLHF. CDR3 nucleotides: TGTGCCTGGAGTCCAGGGGGTATAACACCCCTCCACTTT.

This clonotype showed up just a few times. This may arise from a read error, as a much more abundant clone is one base away. V and J are TRBV2 and TRBJ1-1, with TRBD1 as a possible D gene (6 bases). CDR1 and CDR2 (germline): SNHLY, FYNNEI. This CDR3 comprises 11 residues. The CDR3 loop is CASSLSGVALF. The DNA for the CDR3 is TGTGCCAGCAGTTTATCAGGGGTCGCTCTCTTT. The variable domain in full, completed from reference TRBV2 and TRBJ1-1, reads EPEVTQTPSHQVTQMGQEVILRCVPISNHLYFYWYRQILGQKVEFLVSFYNNEISEKSEIFDDQFSVERPDGSNFTLKIRSTKLEDSAMYFCASSLSGVALFGQGTRLTVV.

This clonotype was observed a handful of times. V gene TRBV7-2 combines with J gene TRBJ2-3; D call uncertain. Per the germline V gene, CDR1 is SGHTA and CDR2 is FQGNSA. V gave up 4 bases and J gave up 2 bases, with 13 bases separating them. This CDR3 is 15 amino acids long. The DNA of the CDR3 is TGTGCCAGCAGCTCTACGGCATCAGCCACAGATACGCAGTATTTT. Protein product: CASSSTASATDTQYF.

There are a few counts of this clonotype. The V and J genes are TRBV11-2 and TRBJ1-6, with D possibly being TRBD1 (6 bases). From germline, CDR1 is SGHAT and CDR2 FQNNGV. Trimming removed 5 bases at V and 7 bases at J, with 15 bases between. The CDR3 length is 15 residues. The CDR3 loop reads CASSADRAKNSPLHF. The CDR3 coding sequence is TGTGCCAGCAGCGCGGACAGAGCAAAGAATTCACCCCTCCACTTT.

This clonotype turned up a few times. The J gene is TRBJ1-4, the V gene TRBV6-1; weak D call: TRBD1 (6 bases). Trimming removed 7 bases from V and 7 bases from J, with 16 bases in between. The length of the CDR3 is 14 residues. The germline gives CDR1 MNHNS, CDR2 SASEGT. CDR3 nucleotides: TGTGCCAGCACCGGGAGGGGCAGGGGTGAAAAACTGTTTTTT. Translating it yields CASTGRGRGEKLFF.

There are many counts of this clonotype. This chain joins TRBV24-1 and TRBJ2-1, with 8 nucleotides matching TRBD2. This CDR3 has 17 amino acids. Per germline, CDR1 KGHDR and CDR2 SFDVKD. With 4 bases clipped from V and 6 bases from J, the junction kept 13 bases outside the gene matches. The CDR3 nucleotides are TGTGCCACCAGTGAGACCTCCTTAGCGGGACCCGTCAATGAGCAGTTCTTC. This encodes CATSETSLAGPVNEQFF.

The chain is built from TRBV20-1 and TRBJ1-2; perhaps TRBD1 as D (6 bases). The CDR3 consists of 13 residues. Trimming stripped 4 bases from V and 5 bases from J, with 14 bases between. CDR1 and CDR2 (germline): DFQATT, SNEGSKA (reference sequence). This CDR3 reads CSAMGGAGYGYTF. The CDR3, as DNA: TGCAGTGCTATGGGGGGGGCGGGATATGGCTACACCTTC.

As concerns this clonotype: The conserved phenylalanine or tryptophan is not found at the CDR3 terminus, so this likely reflects a read error. V is TRBV20-1 and J is TRBJ1-1; no definite D call. Trimming removed 6 bases at V and 0 bases at J, with 8 bases between. This CDR3 spans 12 amino acids. CDR1 and CDR2 (germline): DFQATT, SNEGSKA (reference sequence). The CDR3 DNA is TGCAGTGCCGCAGACTTGAACACTGAAGCTTTCCTT. This sequence encodes CSAADLNTEAFL.

This clonotype was observed at least ten times. The rearrangement links TRBV6-1 to TRBJ2-5; D may be TRBD2 (6 bases). This CDR3 has 15 residues. V was clipped by 1 base and J by 0 bases, with 9 bases between them. From germline, CDR1 is MNHNS and CDR2 SASEGT. The CDR3 coding sequence is TGTGCCAGCAGTGAAGTAGCGGAGTACCAAGAGACCCAGTACTTC. This encodes CASSEVAEYQETQYF.

This clonotype has at least ten counts. CDR3 protein: CASTGTGGLLQPQHF. The CDR3 DNA follows: TGTGCCAGCACCGGGACAGGGGGCTTACTTCAGCCCCAGCATTTT. The genes are TRBV2 and TRBJ1-5; 12 bases agree with TRBD1. V trimming: 7 bases; J trimming: 6 bases; junction bases outside the gene matches: 7. CDR1 and CDR2 (germline): SNHLY, FYNNEI. CDR3 length: 15 amino acids.

This sequence joins TRBV20-1 and TRBJ2-1; TRBD1 aligns across 8 bases. Germline V gene sequence: CDR1 DFQATT, CDR2 SNEGSKA (reference sequence). J was trimmed by 6 bases and V by 0 bases; bases with no gene match: 10. The CDR3 consists of 16 residues. This CDR3 reads CSARDPKTGDLNEQFF. The CDR3 nucleotides read TGCAGTGCTAGAGATCCGAAGACAGGGGACCTCAATGAGCAGTTCTTC.

This clonotype was observed a few times. The J gene is TRBJ2-6, the V gene TRBV7-2; D is uncertain. Germline V lookup: CDR1 SGHTA, CDR2 FQGNSA. The CDR3 consists of 14 residues. Trimming removed 6 bases from V and 0 bases from J, with 6 bases in between. The CDR3 reads CASRDNSGANVLTF. CDR3 bases: TGTGCCAGCAGGGATAACTCTGGGGCCAACGTCCTGACTTTC.

The chain combines TRBV7-9 with TRBJ2-7; TRBD2 matches at 8 bases. The germline V gene encodes CDR1 SEHNR and CDR2 FQNEAQ (reference sequence). This CDR3 is 15 amino acids long. Losses at the gene ends were 3 bases for V and 3 bases for J; bases not matched to a gene: 7. CDR3 bases: TGTGCCAGCAGCTTCTCCTTTACTAGCGGCTACGAGCAGTACTTC. Translating gives CASSFSFTSGYEQYF.

This clonotype was seen at least ten times. The gene calls are TRBV19 and TRBJ1-4; 7 nucleotides line up with TRBD1. Losses at the gene ends were 8 bases for V and 5 bases for J; bases not matched to a gene: 11. Germline CDR1 reads LNHDA; CDR2 reads SQIVND (reference sequence). This CDR3 contains 15 residues. CDR3 nucleotide sequence: TGTGCCAGTGGACGCCAACAGGGGTCGAATGAAAAACTGTTTTTT. Its protein product is CASGRQQGSNEKLFF.

With regard to this clonotype: A clone one base away is much larger, so this may be a read error. The chain is built from TRBV2 and TRBJ2-7; 9 bases match TRBD1. The CDR3 length is 15 residues. Germline V CDR1 and CDR2: SNHLY, FYNNEI. CDR3 in DNA: TGTGTCAGCAGTGAACCGGGACAGGGAAACGACGAGCAGTACTTC. It yields the protein CVSSEPGQGNDEQYF.

The CDR3 region is CASSPRLRSSNTGELFF. The CDR3 DNA reads TGCGCCAGCAGCCCCCGATTGAGGTCTTCGAACACCGGGGAGCTGTTTTTT. The chain uses TRBV5-1 and TRBJ2-2, with unresolved D. This CDR3 contains 17 residues. Per germline, CDR1 SGHRS and CDR2 YFSETQ. V lost 4 bases, J lost 0 bases, and 16 bases lay in between. Complete variable domain (other parts from reference TRBV5-1 and TRBJ2-2): KAGVTQTPRYLIKTRGQQVTLSCSPISGHRSVSWYQQTPGQGLQFLFEYFSETQRNKGNFPGRFSGRQFSNSRSEMNVSTLELGDSALYLCASSPRLRSSNTGELFFGEGSRLTVL.

J is TRBJ2-7 and V is TRBV20-1; 13 nucleotides line up with TRBD2. The germline CDR1 and CDR2 sequences are DFQATT and SNEGSKA (reference sequence). The CDR3 loop spans 14 amino acids. With 7 bases clipped from V and 3 bases from J, the junction kept 6 bases outside the gene matches. CDR3 sequence (DNA): TGCAGTGGGGCCGGGACTAGCGGGAACTACGAGCAGTACTTC. It yields the protein CSGAGTSGNYEQYF.

The chain joins TRBV13 to TRBJ2-2; D tentatively reads TRBD1 or TRBD2 (5 bases each). This CDR3 spans 16 amino acids. From germline, CDR1 is PRHDT and CDR2 FYEKMQ (reference sequence). V was cut by 5 bases and J by 4 bases, with 17 bases left in between. CDR3 in DNA: TGTGCCAGCAGCCCGGGGCCGGCCGGGGCCACCGGGGAGCTGTTTTTT. It is translated as CASSPGPAGATGELFF.

The chain couples TRBV9 to TRBJ2-5; TRBD2 matches 12 bases. The CDR3 totals 18 residues. Germline lookup yields CDR1 SGDLS and CDR2 YYNGEE. V lost 0 bases and J lost 2; bases outside the gene matches: 8. The CDR3 DNA reads TGTGCCAGCAGCGTAGAGGGACTAGCGGGTTCCCAACAAGAGACCCAGTACTTC. Its translation: CASSVEGLAGSQQETQYF.

This clonotype was observed a few times. This chain uses TRBV29-1 with TRBJ2-2, with 9 positions matching TRBD1. Germline lookup yields CDR1 SQVTM and CDR2 ANQGSEA. The ends lost 6 bases at V and 7 bases at J; junction bases unmatched: 9. The length of the CDR3 is 14 residues. DNA of the CDR3: TGCAGCGTCTGGGGGGACAGGGAAGGCGGGGAGCTGTTTTTT. Translation gives CSVWGDREGGELFF.

This clonotype was counted ten times or more. The chain couples TRBV28 to TRBJ2-7; no firm D call. Trimming stripped 7 bases from V and 2 bases from J, with 15 bases between. CDR1 is MDHEN and CDR2 is SYDVKM in the germline V gene. This CDR3 has 14 residues. The CDR3 DNA follows: TGTGCCAGCATAAGTACGTCGACGACCTACGAGCAGTACTTC. Translating it yields CASISTSTTYEQYF.

The rearrangement uses TRBV5-1 and TRBJ2-7; D may correspond to TRBD1 or TRBD2 (5 bases each). This CDR3 region has 14 residues. CDR1 is SGHRS and CDR2 is YFSETQ in the germline V gene. The ends were cut back, 4 bases at V and 7 bases at J, with 18 bases in the middle. The DNA for the CDR3 is TGCGCCAGCAGCCCATCGGGACCGTCTACGGAGCAGTACTTC. Its translation: CASSPSGPSTEQYF.

This clonotype was recorded many times. The chain uses TRBV11-1 and TRBJ1-1, with TRBD1 matching over 10 bases. This CDR3 spans 14 amino acids. V lost 5 bases to trimming and J lost 6 bases; unmatched junction nucleotides: 6. CDR1 SGHAT and CDR2 FQDESV come from the germline V gene (reference sequence). In DNA form, the CDR3 reads TGTGCCAGCAGCCGGGACAGGGGTAACCCTGAAGCTTTCTTT. The encoded protein is CASSRDRGNPEAFF.

CDR3 amino acids: CASSLRAPGQGALDTEAFF. For the CDR3, the DNA is TGTGCCAGCAGCTTAAGGGCGCCTGGGCAGGGGGCCCTAGACACTGAAGCTTTCTTT. V is TRBV11-3 and J is TRBJ1-1, with 8 nucleotides matching TRBD1. CDR1 SGHNT and CDR2 YENEEA come from the germline V gene. This CDR3 has 19 residues. Unmatched junction bases numbered 17, after V lost 2 bases and J lost 3 bases. The complete variable domain, with remaining parts taken from reference TRBV11-3 and TRBJ1-1, reads EAGVVQSPRYKIIEKKQPVAFWCNPISGHNTLYWYLQNLGQGPELLIRYENEEAVDDSQLPKDRFSAERLKGVDSTLKIQPAELGDSAVYLCASSLRAPGQGALDTEAFFGQGTRLTVV.